This TCR beta chain was sequenced in a study of blood T cells in healthy people across ages. Study results and caveats: Higher diversity and more naive CD4+ cells were features of long-lived donors, compared to aged donors.

V shed 3 bases, J shed 2 bases, and the junction held 5 bases outside the gene matches. The CDR3 spans 15 residues. For the second PCR, which ran for 7 to 11 cycles, a sample-barcoded 5' primer and a J-beta primer mix were used. TCRdb processed the 5' RACE reads anew with MiXCR; each CDR3 protein has one entry. This sample has fewer than 650,000 distinct CDR3 sequences; about 29% occur once, and the top ten carry 3.6%. This clonotype turned up a few times. The target antigen is unknown. The same data also contributed to another study, on T cells of mothers and their children. That report notes: Each mother gave over 9.5 million TCR beta CDR3 reads; each child, approximately 3 million.

The origin of this receptor is a boy aged 2 to 10 in good health. Material for sequencing was blood. The rearrangement joins TRBV12-3 or TRBV12-4 to TRBJ2-7; 9 nucleotides agree with TRBD2. CDR3 nucleotides: TGTGCCAGCAGTTTCCATAGCGGGAGCGCCTACGAGCAGTACTTC. Protein product: CASSFHSGSAYEQYF.